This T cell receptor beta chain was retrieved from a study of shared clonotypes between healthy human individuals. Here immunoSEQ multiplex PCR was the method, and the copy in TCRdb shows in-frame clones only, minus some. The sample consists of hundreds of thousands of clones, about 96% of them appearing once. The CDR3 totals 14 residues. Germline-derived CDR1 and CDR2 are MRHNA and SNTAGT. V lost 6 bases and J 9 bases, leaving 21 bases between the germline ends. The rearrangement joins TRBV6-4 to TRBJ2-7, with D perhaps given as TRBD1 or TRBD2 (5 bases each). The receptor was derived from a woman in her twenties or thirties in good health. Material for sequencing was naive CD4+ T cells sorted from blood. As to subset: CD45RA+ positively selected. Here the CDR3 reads CASSESSPGARQYF. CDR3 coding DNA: TGTGCCAGCAGCGAATCTTCCCCCGGGGCGCGGCAGTACTTC.